The 18 T cell receptor beta chains below were found in one sample sequenced in a study of resident and recirculating memory T cells in vitiligo listed by TCRdb under 2018. Library preparation used the immunoSEQ multiplex PCR assay. In its TCRdb copy, this immuneACCESS table keeps in-frame sequences only and misses some clones. Where compared with another copy, unresolved V genes explain less than half of these, and the others have no known cause. Counted in this sample were 40,000 to 50,000 clones; over 90% of them appeared once. The ten most abundant clones make up about 4.5% of the sample. Sample: blood. Receptors originate from a male donor with vitiligo.

The CDR3 loop reads CASSEGPTTYEQYF. The DNA of the CDR3 is TGTGCCAGCAGCGAGGGTCCCACCACCTACGAGCAGTACTTC. V is TRBV7-6 and J is TRBJ2-7, with D tentatively TRBD2 (5 bases). Germline V gene lookup returns CDR1 SGHVS and CDR2 FNYEAQ. V was pared by 5 bases and J by 2 bases, with 13 bases between. CDR3 length: 14 amino acids.

The chain recombines TRBV11-3 with TRBJ2-7, with a tentative D call TRBD2 (5 bases). The V and J ends lost 5 bases and 4 bases respectively, with 12 bases between them. Looked up from germline, CDR1 is SGHNT and CDR2 is YENEEA. CDR3 length: 13 amino acids. CDR3 nucleotides: TGTGCCAGCAGCCGAGGGCTAGTATACGAGCAGTACTTC. Translation: CASSRGLVYEQYF.

The chain links TRBV4-3 to TRBJ2-3; D might be TRBD2 (5 bases). Trimming stripped 0 bases from V and 7 bases from J, with 11 bases between. CDR3 size: 14 residues. The V gene's germline CDR1 is LGHNA and CDR2 YSLEER. The CDR3 loop is CASSQEAEGYTQYF. The CDR3 region has the DNA TGCGCCAGCAGCCAAGAAGCCGAGGGTTATACGCAGTATTTT.

The chain couples TRBV6-5 to TRBJ1-6; TRBD1 aligns across 9 bases. The V gene end was trimmed by 5 bases and the J gene end by 6 bases; junction bases not matched to a gene: 2. Germline lookup yields CDR1 MNHEY and CDR2 SVGAGI. CDR3 length: 14 amino acids. DNA for the CDR3: TGTGCCAGCAGTCCGGGACAGGGTAATTCACCCCTCCACTTT. Its protein product is CASSPGQGNSPLHF.

Here the CDR3 reads CASSREEPQHF. CDR3 nucleotides: TGTGCCAGCAGCAGAGAGGAGCCCCAGCATTTT. J is TRBJ1-5 and V is TRBV6-6, with D uncertain. Germline CDR1 MNHNY, CDR2 SVGAGI (reference sequence). Trimming took 6 bases from V and 8 from J, leaving 8 bases between them. The CDR3 extends over 11 amino acids.

Only one count was recorded for this clone. This chain joins TRBV5-1 and TRBJ1-2; D is perhaps TRBD1 (6 bases). Deletions cut 0 bases from V and 4 bases from J, with 10 bases between. CDR1 is SGHRS and CDR2 is YFSETQ in the germline V gene. This CDR3 is 14 amino acids long. The DNA for the CDR3 is TGCGCCAGCAGCTTGGGACCGACAGGCTATGGCTACACCTTC. Protein sequence: CASSLGPTGYGYTF.

As concerns this clone: At one boundary the junction diverges from the germline segment, which might be a read error. The rearrangement joins TRBV4-1 to TRBJ1-2; TRBD1 might be the D (5 bases). CDR1 is MGHRA and CDR2 is YSYEKL in the germline V gene. CDR3 size: 13 residues. The CDR3 here is CASSQEGQGTLYF. The CDR3 DNA is TGCGCCAGCAGCCAAGAGGGGCAGGGCACCCTTTACTTC.

The chain links TRBV27 to TRBJ2-3; TRBD2 matches at 8 bases. The CDR3 sequence is 14 residues long. The V gene's germline CDR1 is MNHEY and CDR2 SMNVEV (reference sequence). J lost 4 bases, V lost 8 bases, and 8 bases had no gene match. CDR3 sequence: CASRPGLVPDTQYF. In DNA, the CDR3 is TGTGCCAGCCGGCCGGGACTAGTCCCAGATACGCAGTATTTT.

The chain couples TRBV2 to TRBJ2-1; 7 nucleotides line up with TRBD1. In germline, CDR1 is SNHLY, CDR2 FYNNEI. The CDR3 has 14 residues. With 6 bases clipped from V and 0 bases from J, the junction kept 2 bases outside the gene matches. The CDR3 sequence: CASRRDSSYNEQFF. The CDR3 DNA sequence: TGTGCCAGCAGAAGGGACAGCTCCTACAATGAGCAGTTCTTC.

J is TRBJ2-1 and V is TRBV6-6; a possible D gene is TRBD2 (5 bases). Trimming left V 4 bases short and J 5 bases short, with 9 bases between. Germline CDR1 and CDR2: MNHNY and SVGAGI (reference sequence). The CDR3 extends over 13 amino acids. The CDR3 here is CASSLTGNNEQFF. In DNA form, the CDR3 reads TGTGCCAGCAGTTTGACGGGGAACAATGAGCAGTTCTTC.

This chain links TRBV7-9 with TRBJ1-2; unclear D gene. The CDR3 has 14 residues. Trimming pared 0 bases from V and 3 bases from J, leaving 8 bases between. The germline CDR1 and CDR2 sequences are SEHNR and FQNEAQ (reference sequence). The chain's CDR3 is CASSLAVGYYGYTF. CDR3 nucleotides: TGTGCCAGCAGCTTAGCAGTGGGCTACTATGGCTACACCTTC.

The rearrangement joins TRBV7-2 to TRBJ1-2; 10 nucleotides match TRBD1. This CDR3 region has 14 residues. V was clipped by 3 bases and J by 8 bases; unmatched bases: 6. Looked up from germline, CDR1 is SGHTA and CDR2 is FQGNSA. This CDR3 is CASSFTGTGAGYTF. CDR3 bases: TGTGCCAGCAGCTTTACCGGGACAGGGGCGGGCTACACCTTC.

Only one count was recorded for this clone. The gene calls are TRBV11-2 and TRBJ2-5; D perhaps matches TRBD1 (5 bases). V lost 5 bases and J 1 base, leaving 8 bases between the germline ends. The V gene's germline CDR1 is SGHAT and CDR2 FQNNGV. The CDR3 has 13 residues. The CDR3 DNA follows: TGTGCCAGCAGCGGGGCGATCCAAGAGACCCAGTACTTC. This translates into CASSGAIQETQYF.

The CDR3 sequence is CASISRDYGYTF. DNA for the CDR3: TGTGCCAGCATTTCCCGGGACTATGGCTACACCTTC. This chain uses TRBV9 with TRBJ1-2; D unresolved. CDR1 is SGDLS and CDR2 is YYNGEE in the germline V gene. Trimming took off 6 bases at V and 3 bases at J, with 9 bases between the two ends. This CDR3 has 12 residues.

The chain links TRBV14 to TRBJ1-2, with D hard to call. Trimming stripped 4 bases from V and 2 bases from J, with 8 bases between. Per germline, CDR1 SGHDN and CDR2 FVKESK. The CDR3 covers 13 residues. Here the CDR3 reads CASSREENYGYTF. The DNA of the CDR3 is TGTGCCAGCAGCCGCGAGGAGAACTATGGCTACACCTTC.

The CDR3: CAWSITSGGVNEQFF. The CDR3 bases are TGTGCCTGGTCGATCACTAGCGGGGGGGTAAATGAGCAGTTCTTC. This rearrangement joins TRBV30 to TRBJ2-1; 13 bases agree with TRBD2. The V and J ends lost 5 bases and 7 bases, in that order; junction bases with no gene match: 8. The CDR3 contains 15 residues. Per germline, CDR1 GTSNPN and CDR2 SVGIG (reference sequence). The full variable domain, completed using reference TRBV30 and TRBJ2-1, is SQTIHQWPATLVQPVGSPLSLECTVEGTSNPNLYWYRQAAGRGLQLLFYSVGIGQISSEVPQNLSASRPQDRQFILSSKKLLLSDSGFYLCAWSITSGGVNEQFFGPGTRLTVL.

The chain carries TRBV9 and TRBJ2-7; D call uncertain. V shed 0 bases and J shed 5 bases, with 15 bases lying between them. The CDR3 runs to 15 residues. Germline CDR1 SGDLS, CDR2 YYNGEE. CDR3 bases: TGTGCCAGCAGCGTAGGCGGAGAGGTATACGACGAGCAGTACTTC. This translates into CASSVGGEVYDEQYF.

This chain connects TRBV11-1 to TRBJ2-5; 11 positions match TRBD2. Germline loops: CDR1 SGHAT, CDR2 FQDESV (reference sequence). This CDR3 region has 14 residues. J lost 5 bases, V lost 2 bases, and 1 base had no gene match. This chain's CDR3 is CASSLTSGGETQYF. CDR3 nucleotide sequence: TGTGCCAGCAGCTTAACTAGCGGGGGTGAGACCCAGTACTTC.